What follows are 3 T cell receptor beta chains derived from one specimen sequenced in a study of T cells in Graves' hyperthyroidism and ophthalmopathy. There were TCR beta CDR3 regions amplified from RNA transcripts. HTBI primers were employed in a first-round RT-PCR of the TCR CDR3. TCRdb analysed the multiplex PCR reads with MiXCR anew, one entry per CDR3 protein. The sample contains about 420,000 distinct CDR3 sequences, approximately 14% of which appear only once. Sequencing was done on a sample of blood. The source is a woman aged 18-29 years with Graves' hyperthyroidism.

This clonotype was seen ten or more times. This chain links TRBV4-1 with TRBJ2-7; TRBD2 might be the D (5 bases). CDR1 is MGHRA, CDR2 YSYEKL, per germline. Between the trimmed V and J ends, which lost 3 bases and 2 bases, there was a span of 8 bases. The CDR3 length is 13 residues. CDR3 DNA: TGCGCCAGCAGCCAGCCCGGGACCTACGAGCAGTACTTC. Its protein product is CASSQPGTYEQYF.

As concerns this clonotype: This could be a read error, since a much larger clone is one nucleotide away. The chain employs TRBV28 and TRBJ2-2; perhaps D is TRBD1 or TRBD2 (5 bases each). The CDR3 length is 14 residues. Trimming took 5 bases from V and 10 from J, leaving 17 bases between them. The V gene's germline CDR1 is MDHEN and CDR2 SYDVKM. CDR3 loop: CASSPGRGTQELFF. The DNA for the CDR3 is TGTGCCAGCAGTCCGGGACGGGGCACCCAGGAGCTGTTTTTT.

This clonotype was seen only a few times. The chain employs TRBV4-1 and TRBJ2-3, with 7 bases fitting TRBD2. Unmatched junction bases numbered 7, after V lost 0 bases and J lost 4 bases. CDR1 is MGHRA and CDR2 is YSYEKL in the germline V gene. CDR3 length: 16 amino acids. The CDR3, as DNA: TGCGCCAGCAGCCAAGATAGCACTAGCGATCCAGATACGCAGTATTTT. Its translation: CASSQDSTSDPDTQYF.